This entry features one T cell receptor beta chain sequence. The data stem from a study of shared clonotypes between healthy human individuals. Across the whole study: Three plates each covered CD4 naive and memory; CD8 naive two, CD8 memory one.

Over several immunoSEQ plates, each subset's genomic DNA was distributed in even portions. For sorted subsets, approximately 0.2 ug DNA per replicate equaled some 27,000 T cell genomes. Profiling relied on immunoSEQ multiplex PCR, and the TCRdb table lists in-frame clones only, not all of them. The sample holds around 200,000 clones, 85% to 95% seen once. Only Caucasian adults living in Nashville, Tennessee made up the donor group. The material sequenced was naive CD4+ T cells sorted from blood. Stated subset: CD45RA+ positively selected. The clonotype comes from a woman aged 25 to 45 in good health.

For the CDR3, the DNA is TGTGCCAGCAGAACGACTAGCGGGAGAATCTACGAGCAGTACTTC. Amino acids: CASRTTSGRIYEQYF. The J gene is TRBJ2-7, the V gene TRBV6-5; 12 bases are shared with TRBD2. This CDR3 contains 15 residues. Germline assignment: CDR1 MNHEY and CDR2 SVGAGI. J lost 3 bases, V lost 6 bases, and 6 bases had no gene match.